Listed here is a single T cell receptor (beta chain). V trimming: 10 bases; J trimming: 2 bases; junction bases outside the gene matches: 8. CDR1 is SGHRS, CDR2 YFSETQ, per germline. The CDR3 loop spans 13 amino acids. This record belongs to a study of blood T cell repertoires in COVID-19. Study-wide background: Researchers got acute and convalescent COVID-19 samples from the United States, Italy and Spain. PBMCs, B-cell-depleted T cells, or T cells were the source of the cDNA or gDNA that made up the material.

Per the original data handling: For nucleated cells, counts were estimated from reference gene primer amplification. Only in-frame clones appear in the TCRdb table, and some are missing; sequencing was by immunoSEQ multiplex PCR. V and J calls and clone size are copied from that table; D and trimming were computed from the DNA. The profile covers some 150,000 clones, with roughly 82% appearing a single time and 4.5% to 6% taken by the ten largest. The clonotype comes from a human donor in a cohort sampled during active COVID-19. The rearrangement uses TRBV5-1 and TRBJ2-7, with 8 positions matching TRBD1. The material sequenced was peripheral blood. CDR3 region: CACSPTGAYEQYF. The CDR3 nucleotides read TGCGCCTGTAGCCCGACAGGGGCCTACGAGCAGTACTTC.